The present entry profiles one TCR beta chain with its context. Antigen specificity is unknown. It was genomic DNA that served as the template for profiling TCR beta VDJ and CDR3. Via MiXCR, TCRdb re-called the reads, giving one row per CDR3 protein. The sample yields approximately 190,000 distinct CDR3 sequences, 40% to 55% seen once. This sample is part of a study of CD8+CD57+ T cells in acquired aplastic anemia. The CDR3 spans 13 residues. Trimming removed 3 bases from V and 7 bases from J, with 13 bases in between. Germline V gene sequence: CDR1 ENHRY, CDR2 SYGVKD. Before being chosen for sequencing, patients had shown CD8+CD57+ cell expansion by flow cytometry. Study results and limitations: Between the patient and control groups, CD8+ Simpson's diversity did not differ significantly. Patients and controls had in common twenty-nine CD8+ CDR3 sequences.

The chain recombines TRBV10-3 with TRBJ2-7; the D gene is possibly TRBD2 (5 bases). The receptor was derived from a human donor with aplastic anemia. The sequenced material came from sorted CD4+, CD8+, or CD8+CD57+ T cells (not recorded which) from PBMCs. CDR3 DNA sequence: TGTGCCATCAGTGACCCGGGGTCGAGGGAGCAGTACTTC. It specifies CAISDPGSREQYF.